This TCR beta chain is drawn from a study of blood T cell repertoires in COVID-19. Study information: The analysed material was cDNA or gDNA that came from T cells, B-cell-depleted T cells, or PBMCs.

Methods used by the authors: Amplification of reference gene primers was used by the study to estimate nucleated cell counts. Using immunoSEQ multiplex PCR, the repertoire was profiled, and TCRdb retains in-frame clones only, with some absent. The DNA was the basis for D and trimming; V, J and clone size are from that table. The top ten hold roughly 6.1% of the sample, which has 250,000 to 350,000 clones, about 90% seen once. Seattle patients were enrolled during active infection and followed longitudinally. Trimming stripped 2 bases from V and 0 bases from J, with 4 bases between. Per the germline V gene, CDR1 is MNHEY and CDR2 is SVGAGI. CDR3 length: 13 amino acids.

This sequence originates from a woman aged 50 to 60 with COVID-19, enrolled during active disease. Source material: peripheral blood. V is TRBV6-5 and J is TRBJ1-1; no clear D. CDR3 sequence: CASSYDMNTEAFF. The CDR3 coding sequence is TGTGCCAGCAGTTACGACATGAACACTGAAGCTTTCTTT.